The clone carrying this T cell receptor beta chain was recorded at least ten times. Its antigen is still unknown. This record comes from a study of blood T cells in healthy people across ages. Study results and caveats: Changes in expanded clonotypes were possibly confounded, as the CMV status of donors was unknown. Both naive CD4+ cell counts and diversity were greater in long-lived donors than in aged donors. Older age coincided with a roughly linear decline in TCR beta diversity per million T cells.

V was shortened by 3 bases and J by 5 bases, with 19 bases between the two germline ends. The CDR3 runs to 16 residues. Together with a sample-barcoded 5' primer, a J-beta primer mix was included in a second PCR lasting roughly 6 to 12 cycles. At least 2.5 million CDR3-containing paired-end reads were obtained per sample. TCRdb reprocessed the 5' RACE reads with MiXCR, giving one entry per CDR3 protein. The data show approximately 700,000 distinct CDR3 sequences, roughly 32% seen once. The rearrangement joins TRBV12-3 or TRBV12-4 to TRBJ1-2; D is perhaps TRBD1 (6 bases). The sequencing input was blood. The sequence came from a woman aged 80 or over in good health. CDR3 coding DNA: TGTGCCAGCAGTTTCCCAAACAGGGATCGGGGATATGGCTACACCTTC. Its protein product is CASSFPNRDRGYGYTF.